One sample yielded the 5 T cell receptor beta chains listed below, sequenced in a study of neurological immune-mediated disorders. TCRdb itself ran the 5' RACE reads through MiXCR, one entry per CDR3 protein. The profile shows approximately 82,000 distinct CDR3 sequences, around 2.6% of them singletons. Sequenced sample: PBMCs. The receptors here all came from a woman in her 30s with multiple sclerosis.

In this sample, this clonotype turned up many times. V usage is TRBV5-1 and J usage is TRBJ2-1; 11 bases fit TRBD2. The CDR3 contains 16 residues. J was trimmed by 6 bases and V by 2 bases; bases with no gene match: 7. The germline CDR1 and CDR2 sequences are SGHRS and YFSETQ. CDR3 in amino acids: CASSLIAGGPPNEQFF. The DNA of the CDR3 is TGCGCCAGCAGCTTAATAGCGGGAGGGCCACCCAATGAGCAGTTCTTC.

This clonotype has ten or more counts. The chain recombines TRBV20-1 with TRBJ1-2, with D unclear. Trimming shortened V by 4 bases and J by 7 bases, and 10 bases separated the two germline ends. Germline assignment: CDR1 DFQATT and CDR2 SNEGSKA (reference sequence). This CDR3 comprises 11 residues. The DNA for the CDR3 is TGCAGTGCTACTAGGAACGGTGGCTACACCTTC. Translated, it gives CSATRNGGYTF.

This clonotype was counted many times. This chain links TRBV27 with TRBJ2-7; D might be TRBD1 (5 bases). The V end was cut by 3 bases, the J end by 7 bases, with 25 bases between. Germline CDR1 MNHEY, CDR2 SMNVEV (reference sequence). This CDR3 region has 17 residues. In nucleotides, the CDR3 is TGTGCCAGCAGTTTGTACAACCCGGACACCACTCTGTTAGAGCAGTACTTC. It yields the protein CASSLYNPDTTLLEQYF.

This clonotype was seen many times. V and J are TRBV20-1 and TRBJ1-2; the D gene is possibly TRBD1 (6 bases). V was clipped by 5 bases and J by 8 bases, with 15 bases between them. The CDR3 runs to 12 residues. Germline V gene sequence: CDR1 DFQATT, CDR2 SNEGSKA (reference sequence). The DNA of the CDR3 is TGCAGTGCTTGGGACACCCCCCAGGGCTACACCTTC. This gives the protein CSAWDTPQGYTF.

There are many counts of this clonotype. The CDR3 DNA reads as TGCAGCGTTTATCTCTCTGGAAACACCATATATTTT. This gives the protein CSVYLSGNTIYF. The gene calls are TRBV29-1 and TRBJ1-3; D is undetermined. The CDR3 extends over 12 amino acids. Germline CDR1 reads SQVTM; CDR2 reads ANQGSEA. Trimming took off 5 bases at V and 0 bases at J, with 5 bases between the two ends.